This T cell receptor beta chain was sequenced during a study of blood T cells in healthy people across ages. The CDR3 loop spans 16 amino acids. Trimming pared 4 bases from V and 0 bases from J, leaving 13 bases between. CDR1 is LGHNA and CDR2 is YSLEER in the germline V gene. This clonotype turned up a few times. It was with a sample-barcoded 5' primer and a J-beta primer mix that a second PCR of roughly 7 to 11 cycles was run. TCRdb itself ran the 5' RACE reads through MiXCR, one entry per CDR3 protein. Of hundreds of thousands of distinct CDR3 sequences detected, more than 40% appear once; the ten largest clones hold under 20%.

This chain connects TRBV4-3 to TRBJ2-1; D possibly corresponds to TRBD2 (6 bases). The source material was blood. This receptor was identified in a man in his sixties in good health. CDR3 coding DNA: TGCGCCAGCAGCCTCTGGACTACATCCTCCTACAATGAGCAGTTCTTC. Translating gives CASSLWTTSSYNEQFF.